The text below deals with one TCR beta chain. Sequencing was performed with immunoSEQ multiplex PCR; in TCRdb, only in-frame clones are kept and a portion is missing. The profile covers around 50,000 clones, with 87% appearing a single time and roughly 5.3% taken by the ten largest. CDR1 LNHNV and CDR2 YYDKDF come from the germline V gene (reference sequence). Trimming took off 3 bases at V and 0 bases at J, with 15 bases between the two ends. The CDR3 totals 16 residues. This sample stems from a study of T cell changes during pregnancy in multiple sclerosis. The chain carries TRBV15 and TRBJ2-7, with D tentatively TRBD1 (5 bases). Sequenced sample: peripheral blood from another person, used as feeder cells. The clonotype comes from a human donor whose cells served as feeder cells for cultures in a pregnancy study. CDR3 DNA sequence: TGTGCCACCAGCAGCGACAGACCCATCAGCTCCTACGAGCAGTACTTC. Amino acid sequence: CATSSDRPISSYEQYF. The complete variable domain, with remaining parts taken from reference TRBV15 and TRBJ2-7, reads DAMVIQNPRYQVTQFGKPVTLSCSQTLNHNVMYWYQQKSSQAPKLLFHYYDKDFNNEADTPDNFQSRRPNTSFCFLDIRSPGLGDTAMYLCATSSDRPISSYEQYFGPGTRLTVT.